These T cell receptor beta chains were read from a single sample in a study of T-cell reconstitution after alpha-beta-depleted transplantation in children. One entry per CDR3 protein results from TCRdb running MiXCR on the PCR reads. The sample contains 490,000 or so distinct CDR3 sequences, roughly an eighth of which appear only once. Sample: PBMCs from the stem cell graft donor, taken from the stem cell graft. These receptors came from a human donor who donated a stem cell graft to a child with combined immunodeficiency. The conserved cysteine and the conserved F or W are not part of the CDR3 here. D genes are given only for firm matches.

>-|12|TRBV6-1
ATQVTDGTDTQY
>-|12|TRBV30
AWDNRDLNTEAF
>-|13|TRBV18
ASSPQPGPKNIQY
>TRBD1|11|TRBV29-1
SVAGGRANVLT
>TRBD1|11|TRBV12-3/TRBV12-4
ASRTGGGDTQY
>TRBD2|12|TRBV27
ASSSGTIQETQY
>-|13|TRBV11-2
ASSSITGNSYEQY
>-|15|TRBV20-1
SAREEPGDQWSYEQY
>TRBD2|12|TRBV20-1
SAATSGGAWEQF
>TRBD1|12|TRBV27
ASSLFRGRHEQY
>TRBD1|12|TRBV7-8
ASSPRDRRETQY
>TRBD1|11|TRBV2
ASSTGVVQPQH
>-|14|TRBV15
ATSRDLTGTKNIQY
>TRBD2|15|TRBV9
ASSVGGSSGKYNEQF
>-|11|TRBV20-1
SASQGRNEKLF
>-|12|TRBV5-1
ASSFRDGAYGYT
>-|12|TRBV29-1
SVAPGRSTDTQY
>-|14|TRBV18
ASSSRITSGAETQY
>TRBD1|10|TRBV6-1
ASRDSPSEQY
>-|11|TRBV6-2/TRBV6-3
ASSYTRSYEQY
>-|11|TRBV20-1
SALFRGDQPQH
>-|11|TRBV10-2
ASGSGVATEAF
>TRBD2|13|TRBV12-3/TRBV12-4
ASRPPAGDVGELF
>-|11|TRBV24-1
ATSDSGANVLT
>-|12|TRBV5-5
ASSLGGIRETQY
>-|10|TRBV5-1
ASSLRNHEQY
>-|10|TRBV11-1
ASSSQGNTIY
>-|15|TRBV6-1
ASSPGTLKRNNSPLH
>TRBD2|13|TRBV9
ASSKDGTRSREQY
>-|12|TRBV12-3/TRBV12-4
ASSLRSRTGELF
>-|10|TRBV7-4
ASSLRSFEQY
>-|16|TRBV7-3
ASSLKFRDIFGVETQY
>-|10|TRBV2
ASSEAEETQY
>TRBD2|11|TRBV12-3/TRBV12-4
ASSLSGSYEQY
>-|12|TRBV12-5
ASGSGTATGELF
>TRBD1|12|TRBV7-8
ASSSERQGYTQY
>TRBD2|14|TRBV20-1
SAREGRLAVRDTQY
>-|13|TRBV4-3
ASSSQAYRVYEQY
>TRBD1|12|TRBV28
AGGQGASGDEQF
>TRBD2|16|TRBV30
AWSVLGKGLAKKETQY
>-|12|TRBV10-3
AISDGEGRETQY
>-|9|TRBV24-1
ATSDTDTQY
>TRBD2|13|TRBV24-1
ATSDKWRGGDTQY
>TRBD2|13|TRBV28
ASSVTSGGADTQY
>-|11|TRBV12-3/TRBV12-4
ASSLARQGEAF
>TRBD2|16|TRBV14
ASSYLSIAGAVGGEQF
>-|13|TRBV5-1
ASSPTRTIHNEQF
>-|12|TRBV5-1
ASSGGGSMESYT
>TRBD1|12|TRBV12-3/TRBV12-4
ASSFRGGNTEAF